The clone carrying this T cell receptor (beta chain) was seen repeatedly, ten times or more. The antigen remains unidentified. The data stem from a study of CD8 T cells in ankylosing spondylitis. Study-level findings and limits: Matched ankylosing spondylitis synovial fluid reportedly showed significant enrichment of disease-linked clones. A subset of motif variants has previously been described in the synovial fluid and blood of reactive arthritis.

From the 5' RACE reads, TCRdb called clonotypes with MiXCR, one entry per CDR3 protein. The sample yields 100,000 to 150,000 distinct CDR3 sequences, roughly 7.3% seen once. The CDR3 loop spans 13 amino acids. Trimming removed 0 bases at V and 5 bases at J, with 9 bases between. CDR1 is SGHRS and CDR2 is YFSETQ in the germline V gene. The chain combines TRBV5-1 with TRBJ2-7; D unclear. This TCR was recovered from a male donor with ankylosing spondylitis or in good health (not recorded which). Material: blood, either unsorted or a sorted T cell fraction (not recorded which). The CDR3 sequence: CASSLESDDEQYF. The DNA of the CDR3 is TGCGCCAGCAGCTTGGAATCGGACGACGAGCAGTACTTC. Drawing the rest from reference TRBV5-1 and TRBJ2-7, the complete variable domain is KAGVTQTPRYLIKTRGQQVTLSCSPISGHRSVSWYQQTPGQGLQFLFEYFSETQRNKGNFPGRFSGRQFSNSRSEMNVSTLELGDSALYLCASSLESDDEQYFGPGTRLTVT.